Shown below are 15 T cell receptor beta chains from a single sample sequenced in a study of blood T cells in healthy people across ages. A second PCR of 7 to 11 cycles used a sample-barcoded 5' primer and a J-beta primer mix. Using its own MiXCR run on the 5' RACE reads, TCRdb lists one record per CDR3 protein. The profile shows about 1 million distinct CDR3 sequences, 40% to 55% of them singletons. Sequenced sample: blood. Source of these receptors: a woman aged 55-69 years in good health.

This clonotype has just a few counts. This chain uses TRBV14 with TRBJ2-3, with 10 bases matching TRBD2. The CDR3 is 17 residues long. The ends lost 3 bases at V and 2 bases at J; junction bases unmatched: 8. Germline assignment: CDR1 SGHDN and CDR2 FVKESK. CDR3 amino acids: CASSHGSTSGHTDTQYF. The DNA for the CDR3 is TGTGCCAGCAGCCATGGTTCGACTAGCGGGCACACAGATACGCAGTATTTT.

This clonotype appeared once. The genes are TRBV7-9 and TRBJ2-3, with D possibly being TRBD2 (6 bases). Germline V gene data show CDR1 as SEHNR and CDR2 as FQNEAQ (reference sequence). The germline V and J ends were trimmed by 7 bases and 3 bases, with 23 bases remaining between them. The CDR3 runs to 17 residues. The CDR3 loop is CASTERRGSGRTDTQYF. The DNA for the CDR3 is TGTGCCAGCACCGAACGACGGGGGTCGGGGAGGACAGATACGCAGTATTTT.

The chain employs TRBV29-1 and TRBJ2-3; tentatively, D is TRBD2 (6 bases). The CDR3 is 11 amino acids. V shed 4 bases and J shed 5 bases, with 7 bases lying between them. Germline CDR1 is SQVTM and CDR2 is ANQGSEA. CDR3 region: CSVGGEDTQYF. The CDR3 DNA reads TGCAGCGTTGGGGGGGAAGATACGCAGTATTTT.

This clonotype was detected only a few times. The chain couples TRBV6-5 to TRBJ2-5; D uncertain. Trimming removed 0 bases from V and 4 bases from J, with 6 bases in between. Germline lookup yields CDR1 MNHEY and CDR2 SVGAGI. The CDR3 is made up of 13 amino acids. This chain's CDR3 is CASSYSWGETQYF. The CDR3, as DNA: TGTGCCAGCAGTTACTCGTGGGGAGAGACCCAGTACTTC.

This clonotype was picked up a small number of times. The genes are TRBV6-6 and TRBJ2-1; the match to TRBD2 covers 9 bases. Germline-derived CDR1 and CDR2 are MNHNY and SVGAGI (reference sequence). J was trimmed by 7 bases and V by 2 bases; bases with no gene match: 6. The CDR3 covers 15 residues. CDR3 sequence (DNA): TGTGCCAGCAGTTACGGCGCGGGAGGGCTGAATGAGCAGTTCTTC. Its translation is CASSYGAGGLNEQFF.

The rearrangement joins TRBV20-1 to TRBJ1-2; no reliable D call. Germline V lookup: CDR1 DFQATT, CDR2 SNEGSKA (reference sequence). The CDR3 totals 12 residues. With 2 bases removed from V and 4 bases from J, the gap between germline ends came to 8 bases. The CDR3 sequence: CSARLIPYGYTF. The CDR3 coding sequence is TGCAGTGCTAGATTGATCCCCTATGGCTACACCTTC.

The rearrangement uses TRBV7-2 and TRBJ2-2, with D perhaps matching TRBD1 (6 bases). V was pared by 0 bases and J by 2 bases, with 10 bases between. Germline-derived CDR1 and CDR2 are SGHTA and FQGNSA. The CDR3 sequence is 16 residues long. CDR3 bases: TGTGCCAGCAGCTTAGCCGGACAGCCAAACACCGGGGAGCTGTTTTTT. Residues: CASSLAGQPNTGELFF.

The genes are TRBV7-8 and TRBJ1-1; D call uncertain. This CDR3 has 14 residues. Germline CDR1 SGHVS, CDR2 FQNEAQ. Trimming left V 1 base short and J 2 bases short, with 8 bases between. This CDR3 is CASSLVGENTEAFF. The CDR3 nucleotides read TGTGCCAGCAGCTTAGTCGGGGAAAACACTGAAGCTTTCTTT.

The V gene is TRBV20-1, the J gene TRBJ2-7, with D perhaps matching TRBD2 (5 bases). This CDR3 comprises 19 residues. V was pared by 6 bases and J by 4 bases, with 34 bases between. The germline V gene encodes CDR1 DFQATT and CDR2 SNEGSKA (reference sequence). CDR3 region: CSARTFWPRITETTYEQYF. In nucleotides, the CDR3 is TGCAGTGCACGAACTTTTTGGCCTCGTATCACAGAGACTACATACGAGCAGTACTTC.

The V gene is TRBV18, the J gene TRBJ2-7; D remains ambiguous. Per the germline V gene, CDR1 is KGHSH and CDR2 is LQKENI. This CDR3 contains 15 residues. V gave up 5 bases and J gave up 7 bases, with 21 bases separating them. The CDR3, as DNA: TGTGCCAGCTCAAAATCGGACGGATATTTAGGGGAGCAGTACTTC. Protein sequence: CASSKSDGYLGEQYF. Full variable domain (missing parts from reference TRBV18 and TRBJ2-7): NAGVMQNPRHLVRRRGQEARLRCSPMKGHSHVYWYRQLPEEGLKFMVYLQKENIIDESGMPKERFSAEFPKEGPSILRIQQVVRGDSAAYFCASSKSDGYLGEQYFGPGTRLTVT.

V usage is TRBV4-1 and J usage is TRBJ1-2, with unresolved D. Between the trimmed V and J ends, which lost 0 bases and 0 bases, there was a span of 8 bases. The CDR3 extends over 15 amino acids. From germline, CDR1 is MGHRA and CDR2 YSYEKL. The CDR3 loop reads CASSQEAAANYGYTF. CDR3 in DNA: TGCGCCAGCAGCCAAGAGGCCGCAGCTAACTATGGCTACACCTTC.

V is TRBV27 and J is TRBJ2-5; weak D call: TRBD2 (6 bases). Trimming removed 6 bases from V and 7 bases from J, with 24 bases in between. CDR3 length: 16 residues. Germline V gene sequence: CDR1 MNHEY, CDR2 SMNVEV (reference sequence). In DNA, the CDR3 is TGTGCCAGCAGCTGGGACTTCCGGAGTAATTATAGGACCCAGTACTTC. Translated: CASSWDFRSNYRTQYF.

This clonotype has a handful of counts. The chain is built from TRBV25-1 and TRBJ2-7; no clear D gene. Trimming took 9 bases from V and 0 from J, leaving 9 bases between them. Germline V gene data show CDR1 as MGHDK and CDR2 as SYGVNS. The CDR3 is 12 residues long. CDR3 sequence: CASNMGSYEQYF. The CDR3 DNA reads as TGTGCCAGTAACATGGGCTCCTACGAGCAGTACTTC.

The V and J genes are TRBV29-1 and TRBJ2-7; 7 bases are shared with TRBD1. The CDR3 extends over 13 amino acids. CDR1 is SQVTM and CDR2 is ANQGSEA in the germline V gene. J lost 3 bases, V lost 4 bases, and 6 bases had no gene match. The CDR3 here is CSVGGQYIYEQYF. The CDR3 DNA reads TGCAGCGTTGGGGGACAGTACATCTACGAGCAGTACTTC.

The chain combines TRBV5-1 with TRBJ2-7; 7 nucleotides line up with TRBD1. The J segment lost 3 bases and the V segment lost 0 bases, leaving 6 bases of the junction unmatched. This CDR3 is 15 amino acids long. CDR1 is SGHRS, CDR2 YFSETQ, per germline. The CDR3 DNA sequence: TGCGCCAGCAGCTTGGAGGAGACAGGGCGCTACGAGCAGTACTTC. Protein product: CASSLEETGRYEQYF. Combining the CDR3 with reference TRBV5-1 and TRBJ2-7 gives the whole variable domain KAGVTQTPRYLIKTRGQQVTLSCSPISGHRSVSWYQQTPGQGLQFLFEYFSETQRNKGNFPGRFSGRQFSNSRSEMNVSTLELGDSALYLCASSLEETGRYEQYFGPGTRLTVT.